A single sample gave rise to the 2 T cell receptor beta chains below, sequenced in a study of T cells in women clearing cervical HPV infection (dated by TCRdb to about 2018). The method was the immunoSEQ multiplex PCR assay. Drawn from immuneACCESS, this table holds only the in-frame rearrangements with V and J called that TCRdb kept. Clones are partly lost; checked studies trace under half to an unresolved V gene and leave the rest unexplained. The sample's own table lists some 16,000 clones. The ten largest account for about 10% of the sample. Sequencing was done on a sample of blood buffy coat. The receptors shown here come from a woman between 18 and 70 years old with a cervical HPV16 infection that either progressed to CIN3+ or cleared (not recorded which).

About this clone: The DNA ends 3 residues before the CDR3 does, and the rest of the CDR3 is filled in from the germline J gene. The chain carries TRBV5-4 and TRBJ2-7, with D hard to call. CDR3 size: 12 residues. CDR1 and CDR2 (germline): SGHNT, YYREEE (reference sequence). Trimming took 3 bases from V and 4 from J, leaving 8 bases between them. The CDR3 here is CASSSPGYEQYF. Partial CDR3 DNA: TGTGCCAGCAGCTCGCCAGGATACGAG.

With regard to this clone: The read falls 3 residues short of the CDR3 end, and the missing part is taken from the germline J gene. The chain recombines TRBV7-6 with TRBJ2-3, with 7 bases matching TRBD2. This CDR3 is built from 16 residues. CDR1 and CDR2 (germline): SGHVS, FNYEAQ. The V and J ends lost 2 bases and 0 bases, in that order; junction bases with no gene match: 5. This CDR3 reads CASSLMAGASTDTQYF. The part of the CDR3 DNA that was read is TGTGCCAGCAGCTTAATGGCGGGAGCTAGCACAGATACG.